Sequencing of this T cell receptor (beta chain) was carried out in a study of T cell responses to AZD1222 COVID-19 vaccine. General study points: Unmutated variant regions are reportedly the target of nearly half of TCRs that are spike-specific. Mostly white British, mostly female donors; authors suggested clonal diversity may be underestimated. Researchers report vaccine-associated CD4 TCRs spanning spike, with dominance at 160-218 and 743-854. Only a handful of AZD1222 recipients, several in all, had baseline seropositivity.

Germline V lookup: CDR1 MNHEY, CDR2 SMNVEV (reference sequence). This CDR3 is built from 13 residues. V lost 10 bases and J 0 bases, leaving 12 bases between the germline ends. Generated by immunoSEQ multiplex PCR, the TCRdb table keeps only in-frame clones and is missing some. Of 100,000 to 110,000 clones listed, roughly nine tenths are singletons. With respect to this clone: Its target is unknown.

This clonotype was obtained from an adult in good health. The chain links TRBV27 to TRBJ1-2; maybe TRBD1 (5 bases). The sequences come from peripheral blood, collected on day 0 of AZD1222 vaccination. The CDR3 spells CATSRDPNYGYTF. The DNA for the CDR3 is TGTGCCACCTCCCGGGACCCTAACTATGGCTACACCTTC.